This T cell receptor beta chain emerged from a study of T cells after yellow fever vaccination. This clonotype was seen only a few times. The antigen is unknown. 5'RACE template switching generated TCR cDNA, adding a universal primer site and UMIs. TCRdb itself ran the 5' RACE reads through MiXCR, one entry per CDR3 protein. Of about 170,000 distinct CDR3 sequences in the sample, about 11% are singletons; the top ten hold 30% to 45%. Study-level points and caveats: Of the clonotypes, a small share occurred in both CD4 and CD8 compartments. One caveat is that FACS-sorted repertoires could contain abundant clonotypes contaminating from the bulk population.

CDR1 MNHEY and CDR2 SMNVEV come from the germline V gene (reference sequence). The CDR3 length is 19 residues. V lost 2 bases to trimming and J lost 5 bases; unmatched junction nucleotides: 18. This specimen was CD8+ T cells sorted from PBMCs, taken 15 days after the yellow fever booster vaccination. The TCR comes from a man between 18 and 35 years old who received the YFV17D yellow fever vaccine. The V gene is TRBV27, the J gene TRBJ2-3, with 8 nucleotides matching TRBD1. CDR3 DNA sequence: TGTGCCAGCAGTTTACTAGATCCGGACAGGGACCGGTATGGAGATACGCAGTATTTT. Its translation: CASSLLDPDRDRYGDTQYF.